The next 22 T cell receptor beta chains were all read from a single sample in a study of OX40 agonist ivuxolimab in advanced cancers. Clones were sequenced by immunoSEQ multiplex PCR, and TCRdb holds only the in-frame ones, with some missing. The sample has approximately 58,000 clones; around 75% are singletons. This material consisted of CD4+ or CD8+ T cells sorted from blood, taken in a trial of the OX40 agonist ivuxolimab. These receptors originate from an adult with an advanced solid tumor such as melanoma, head and neck, liver or kidney cancer.

The chain combines TRBV9 with TRBJ1-4, with 8 bases aligning to TRBD1. CDR3 length equals 16 residues. Germline values: CDR1 SGDLS, CDR2 YYNGEE. The J segment lost 7 bases and the V segment lost 3 bases, leaving 11 bases of the junction unmatched. This CDR3 is CASSGQGRTTTEKLFF. In nucleotides, the CDR3 is TGTGCCAGCAGCGGACAGGGGAGAACTACAACTGAAAAACTGTTTTTT. The full variable domain, completed using reference TRBV9 and TRBJ1-4, is DSGVTQTPKHLITATGQRVTLRCSPRSGDLSVYWYQQSLDQGLQFLIQYYNGEERAKGNILERFSAQQFPDLHSELNLSSLELGDSALYFCASSGQGRTTTEKLFFGSGTQLSVL.

The rearrangement uses TRBV27 and TRBJ1-5; no clear D. CDR3 size: 14 residues. V lost 2 bases to trimming and J lost 5 bases, with 10 bases between them. CDR1 MNHEY and CDR2 SMNVEV come from the germline V gene (reference sequence). The CDR3 is CASSLTVGDQPQHF. The CDR3 region has the DNA TGTGCCAGCAGTTTAACGGTTGGGGATCAGCCCCAGCATTTT.

The chain joins TRBV5-4 to TRBJ2-7; 10 positions match TRBD1. CDR1 and CDR2 from the germline V gene are SGHNT and YYREEE (reference sequence). Losses at the gene ends were 4 bases for V and 5 bases for J; bases not matched to a gene: 9. CDR3 length: 15 residues. In DNA form, the CDR3 reads TGTGCCAGCAGCCCTCCGGGACAGGGGATCCACGAGCAGTACTTC. Translation: CASSPPGQGIHEQYF.

V is TRBV6-5 and J is TRBJ1-1, with 7 bases that match TRBD1. The germline gives CDR1 MNHEY, CDR2 SVGAGI. V lost 6 bases, J lost 0 bases, and 7 bases stayed unmatched. This CDR3 comprises 15 residues. Here the CDR3 reads CASSRRGTVNTEAFF. CDR3 nucleotide sequence: TGTGCCAGCAGCCGACGGGGGACAGTGAACACTGAAGCTTTCTTT.

This clone appeared a few times. V usage is TRBV28 and J usage is TRBJ2-3; a weak D match, TRBD2 (6 bases). Germline V gene data show CDR1 as MDHEN and CDR2 as SYDVKM. V dropped 5 bases and J dropped 2 bases, with 11 bases sitting between them. This CDR3 spans 14 amino acids. The CDR3 region has the DNA TGTGCCAGCAGTATGGCGGGGAACACAGATACGCAGTATTTT. Its translation: CASSMAGNTDTQYF.

The chain is built from TRBV7-8 and TRBJ2-2; a weak D match, TRBD2 (5 bases). The length of the CDR3 is 17 residues. Trimming removed 6 bases from V and 6 bases from J, with 23 bases in between. Germline V lookup: CDR1 SGHVS, CDR2 FQNEAQ. The CDR3 region has the DNA TGTGCCAGCAGTCCAAGTCCTTATGCGGGTCGAGCCGGGGAGCTGTTTTTT. Translated: CASSPSPYAGRAGELFF.

The J gene is TRBJ1-1, the V gene TRBV11-2; D is perhaps TRBD1 (5 bases). Trimming removed 4 bases at V and 3 bases at J, with 9 bases between. There are 13 residues in the CDR3. Germline V gives CDR1 SGHAT, CDR2 FQNNGV. Here the CDR3 reads CASSSQADTEAFF. CDR3 nucleotides: TGTGCCAGCAGCTCACAGGCAGACACTGAAGCTTTCTTT.

The chain is built from TRBV7-6 and TRBJ1-1; D unclear. This CDR3 is built from 17 residues. Germline-derived CDR1 and CDR2 are SGHVS and FNYEAQ. V was cut by 5 bases and J by 4 bases, with 23 bases left in between. CDR3 coding DNA: TGTGCCAGCAGCGCAATGCACGGGCAACAGCTGGGCACTGAAGCTTTCTTT. Amino acids: CASSAMHGQQLGTEAFF.

The V and J genes are TRBV9 and TRBJ1-2; D might be TRBD1 (5 bases). Germline V gene data show CDR1 as SGDLS and CDR2 as YYNGEE. The CDR3 extends over 15 amino acids. V lost 0 bases, J lost 4 bases, and 13 bases lay in between. CDR3 DNA: TGTGCCAGCAGCGTAGGGGCAGGGTATAGCTATGGCTACACCTTC. Its translation: CASSVGAGYSYGYTF.

This clone occurred a few times. The gene calls are TRBV12-2 and TRBJ2-5; TRBD2, the table's D call, lacks a check against the DNA. TRBV12-2 is classified as a pseudogene. This CDR3 spans 14 amino acids. The CDR3 sequence: CARPVAGAAETQYF. The CDR3 nucleotides read TGTGCAAGACCAGTGGCGGGCGCCGCAGAGACCCAGTACTTC.

This clone has a handful of counts. The gene calls are TRBV30 and TRBJ1-2, with D tentatively TRBD1 (6 bases). From germline, CDR1 is GTSNPN and CDR2 SVGIG (reference sequence). V was shortened by 2 bases and J by 3 bases, with 16 bases between the two germline ends. The CDR3 is 15 residues long. Here the CDR3 DNA reads TGTGCCTGGAGTTGGGTTAGCAGGGGACACTATGGCTACACCTTC. This translates into CAWSWVSRGHYGYTF.

This clone occurred a few times. The genes are TRBV27 and TRBJ2-1; D is unresolved. The germline V and J ends were trimmed by 3 bases and 4 bases, with 7 bases remaining between them. The CDR3 runs 13 residues. CDR1 is MNHEY and CDR2 is SMNVEV in the germline V gene (reference sequence). The DNA of the CDR3 is TGTGCCAGCAGTTTCGGCACATACAATGAGCAGTTCTTC. This gives the protein CASSFGTYNEQFF.

The CDR3 protein is CASSLEAGKPQHF. The CDR3 coding sequence is TGTGCCAGCAGCTTGGAGGCAGGGAAGCCCCAGCATTTT. V usage is TRBV5-5 and J usage is TRBJ1-5; D might be TRBD1 (5 bases). V was cut by 0 bases and J by 8 bases, with 9 bases left in between. This CDR3 has 13 amino acids. Germline-derived CDR1 and CDR2 are SGHKS and YYEKEE (reference sequence).

V is TRBV6-1 and J is TRBJ1-1; TRBD1 might be the D (5 bases). V gave up 6 bases and J gave up 3 bases, with 17 bases separating them. The V gene's germline CDR1 is MNHNS and CDR2 SASEGT. This CDR3 has 15 amino acids. The DNA of the CDR3 is TGTGCCAGCAGCGGCAGGGCCGGGGGGGACACTGAAGCTTTCTTT. This encodes CASSGRAGGDTEAFF.

For the CDR3, the DNA is TGTGCCAGCAGCCAGGGGGGGGTGTGGACCTACGAGCAGTACTTC. Its protein product is CASSQGGVWTYEQYF. The chain links TRBV2 to TRBJ2-7; D might be TRBD1 or TRBD2, each matching 7 bases. The length of the CDR3 is 15 residues. V was shortened by 6 bases and J by 2 bases, with 17 bases between the two germline ends. The germline V gene has CDR1 SNHLY and CDR2 FYNNEI.

The rearrangement links TRBV9 to TRBJ2-3, with D hard to call. The CDR3 has 14 amino acids. Germline V lookup: CDR1 SGDLS, CDR2 YYNGEE. V gave up 3 bases and J gave up 8 bases, with 16 bases separating them. The DNA for the CDR3 is TGTGCCAGCAGCGCAAACACCCAAACCGGTACGCAGTATTTT. Translation gives CASSANTQTGTQYF.

The count of this clone is one. This chain uses TRBV10-3 with TRBJ1-2; possibly TRBD1 for D (5 bases). V was pared by 6 bases and J by 3 bases, with 14 bases between. The CDR3 has 14 residues. Germline lookup yields CDR1 ENHRY and CDR2 SYGVKD. The CDR3 region is CAISDQGLYYGYTF. The DNA of the CDR3 is TGTGCCATCAGCGATCAGGGTTTATACTATGGCTACACCTTC.

The V and J genes are TRBV20-1 and TRBJ2-1; TRBD2 is a possible D gene (5 bases). Germline V lookup: CDR1 DFQATT, CDR2 SNEGSKA (reference sequence). With 6 bases removed from V and 15 bases from J, the gap between germline ends came to 18 bases. CDR3 length: 11 amino acids. The DNA of the CDR3 is TGCAGTGCCACTTTAGCGTCTAATGGGTTCTTC. Translated, it gives CSATLASNGFF.

The count of this clone is one. The CDR3 bases are TGTGCCACCAGCAACCGGGACAGGGGGCAGGGTGGCTACACCTTC. Encoded protein: CATSNRDRGQGGYTF. V is TRBV15 and J is TRBJ1-2, with TRBD1 matching 12 bases. The germline V gene has CDR1 LNHNV and CDR2 YYDKDF (reference sequence). This CDR3 contains 15 residues. V shed 4 bases and J 7 bases; nucleotides not matched to a gene: 7. The full variable domain, in which reference TRBV15 and TRBJ1-2 provide the parts outside the CDR3, is DAMVIQNPRYQVTQFGKPVTLSCSQTLNHNVMYWYQQKSSQAPKLLFHYYDKDFNNEADTPDNFQSRRPNTSFCFLDIRSPGLGDTAMYLCATSNRDRGQGGYTFGSGTRLTVV.

This chain links TRBV7-6 with TRBJ1-1, with a possible D match to TRBD1 (5 bases). V lost 5 bases, J lost 1 base, and 11 bases lay in between. The CDR3 spans 14 residues. The germline gives CDR1 SGHVS, CDR2 FNYEAQ. For the CDR3, the DNA is TGTGCCAGCAGCCCATACGGGGGGAACACTGAAGCTTTCTTT. Protein product: CASSPYGGNTEAFF.

The V gene is TRBV2, the J gene TRBJ1-6; no clear D gene. CDR1 and CDR2 (germline): SNHLY, FYNNEI. The CDR3 totals 13 residues. V lost 4 bases and J 8 bases, leaving 9 bases between the germline ends. CDR3 sequence reads: CASSGSGDSPLHF. DNA of the CDR3: TGTGCCAGCAGTGGCTCTGGAGATTCACCCCTCCACTTT.

V gene TRBV5-8 combines with J gene TRBJ1-5; D not certain. V was cut by 1 base and J by 5 bases, with 13 bases left in between. Germline-derived CDR1 and CDR2 are SGHTS and YDEGEE. The CDR3 is 15 amino acids. The CDR3 here is CASSLFATIDQPQHF. DNA of the CDR3: TGTGCCAGCAGCTTGTTCGCGACAATCGATCAGCCCCAGCATTTT.